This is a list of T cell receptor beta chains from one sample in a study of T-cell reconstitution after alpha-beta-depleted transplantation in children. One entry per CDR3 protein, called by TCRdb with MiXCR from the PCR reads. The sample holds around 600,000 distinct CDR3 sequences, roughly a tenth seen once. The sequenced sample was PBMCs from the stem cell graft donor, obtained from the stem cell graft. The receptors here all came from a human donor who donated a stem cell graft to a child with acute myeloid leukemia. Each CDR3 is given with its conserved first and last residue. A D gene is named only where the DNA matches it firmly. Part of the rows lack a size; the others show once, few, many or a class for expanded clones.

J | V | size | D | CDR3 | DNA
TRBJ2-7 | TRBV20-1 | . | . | CSAREGSTEQYF | TGCAGTGCTAGAGAAGGGAGTACAGAGCAGTACTTC
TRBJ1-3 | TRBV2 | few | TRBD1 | CASSASQGAGNTIYF | TGTGCCAGCAGCGCCTCTCAGGGGGCTGGAAACACCATATATTTT
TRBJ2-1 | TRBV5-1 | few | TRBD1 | CASRQGQGTYNEQFF | TGCGCCAGCAGACAGGGACAGGGGACCTACAATGAGCAGTTCTTC
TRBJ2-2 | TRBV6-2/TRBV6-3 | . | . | CASSQRTFRLWGELFF | TGTGCCAGCAGTCAACGGACGTTCCGGTTGTGGGGGGAGCTGTTTTTT
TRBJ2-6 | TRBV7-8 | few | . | CASSPGRSGANVLTF | TGTGCCAGCAGCCCAGGGCGCTCTGGGGCCAACGTCCTGACTTTC
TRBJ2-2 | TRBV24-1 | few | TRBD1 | CATSDPGQGDTGELFF | TGTGCCACCAGTGATCCGGGACAGGGGGACACCGGGGAGCTGTTTTTT
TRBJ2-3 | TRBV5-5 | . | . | CASSWTGPPSSTDTQYF | TGTGCCAGCAGCTGGACCGGGCCTCCGTCTAGCACAGATACGCAGTATTTT
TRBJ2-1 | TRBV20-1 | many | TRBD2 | CSALSGLAGKRDEQFF | TGCAGTGCTCTTTCTGGACTAGCGGGAAAGAGGGATGAGCAGTTCTTC
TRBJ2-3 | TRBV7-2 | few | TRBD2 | CASRAASGRAIDTQYF | TGTGCCAGCAGGGCAGCTAGCGGGAGGGCTATCGATACGCAGTATTTT
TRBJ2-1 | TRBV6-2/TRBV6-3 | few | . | CASRPSRADEQFF | TGTGCCAGCAGGCCTAGCAGGGCTGATGAGCAGTTCTTC
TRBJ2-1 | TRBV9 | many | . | CASSEGESRSNEQFF | TGTGCCAGCAGCGAGGGGGAATCTCGGTCAAATGAGCAGTTCTTC
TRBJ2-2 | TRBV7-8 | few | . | CASSLALGIGELFF | TGTGCCAGCAGCTTAGCGCTCGGGATCGGGGAGCTGTTTTTT
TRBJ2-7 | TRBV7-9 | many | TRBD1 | CASSRLGLGQASYEQYF | TGTGCCAGCAGCCGACTTGGACTGGGACAGGCGTCCTACGAGCAGTACTTC
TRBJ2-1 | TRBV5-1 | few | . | CASSTGRSYNEQFF | TGCGCCAGCAGCACGGGGAGATCCTACAATGAGCAGTTCTTC
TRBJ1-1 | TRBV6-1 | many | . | CASRPQGSNTEAFF | TGTGCCAGCAGACCACAGGGCTCGAACACTGAAGCTTTCTTT
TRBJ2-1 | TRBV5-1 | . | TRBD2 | CASSLNGLAGYNEQFF | TGCGCCAGCAGCTTGAACGGACTAGCCGGGTACAATGAGCAGTTCTTC
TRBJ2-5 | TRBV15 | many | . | CATSRARTTRETQYF | TGTGCCACCAGCAGAGCAAGGACTACTCGAGAGACCCAGTACTTC
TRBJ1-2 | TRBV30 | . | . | CAWSVQAGNNYGYTF | TGTGCCTGGAGTGTACAGGCCGGGAACAACTATGGCTACACCTTC
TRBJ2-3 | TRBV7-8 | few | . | CASSSPAGSTDTQYF | TGTGCCAGCAGCTCCCCGGCGGGGAGCACAGATACGCAGTATTTT
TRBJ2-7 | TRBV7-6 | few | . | CASSERGTPSTEQYF | TGTGCCAGCAGTGAGCGCGGGACTCCAAGTACCGAGCAGTACTTC
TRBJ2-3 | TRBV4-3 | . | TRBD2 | CASSQEGGREASTDTQYF | TGCGCCAGCAGCCAAGAGGGTGGGAGGGAGGCTTCTACAGATACGCAGTATTTT
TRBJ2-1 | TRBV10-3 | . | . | CATTRANEQLF | TGTGCCACCACTAGAGCGAATGAGCAGCTCTTC
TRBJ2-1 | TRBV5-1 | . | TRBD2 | CASSLLPAGAYEQFF | TGCGCCAGCAGCTTACTTCCAGCGGGAGCCTATGAGCAGTTCTTC
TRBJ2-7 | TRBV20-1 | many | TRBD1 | CSAMGDSLRGEQYF | TGCAGTGCTATGGGGGACAGCCTCCGGGGCGAGCAGTACTTC
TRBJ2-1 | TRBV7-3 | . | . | CASSLPTGGFYNEQFF | TGTGCCAGCAGCTTACCAACGGGGGGCTTCTACAATGAGCAGTTCTTC
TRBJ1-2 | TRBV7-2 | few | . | CASSLEPGEGYTF | TGTGCCAGCAGCTTAGAACCAGGGGAGGGCTACACCTTC
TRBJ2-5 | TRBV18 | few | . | CASSPLPQETQYF | TGTGCCAGCTCACCTTTACCCCAAGAGACCCAGTACTTC
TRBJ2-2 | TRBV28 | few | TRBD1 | CASSPLDRVHTGELFF | TGTGCCAGCAGTCCCCTTGACAGGGTCCACACCGGGGAGCTGTTTTTT
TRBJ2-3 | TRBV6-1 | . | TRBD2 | CASRGMAGRDTQYF | TGTGCCAGCAGAGGGATGGCCGGGAGGGATACGCAGTATTTT
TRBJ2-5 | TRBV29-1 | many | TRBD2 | CSVGTSGSAETQYF | TGCAGCGTGGGGACTAGCGGGAGTGCGGAGACCCAGTACTTC
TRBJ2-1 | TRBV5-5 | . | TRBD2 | CAGLAEYNEQFF | TGTGCGGGACTAGCGGAGTACAATGAGCAGTTCTTC
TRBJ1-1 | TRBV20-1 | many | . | CSGSGYTEAFF | TGCAGTGGAAGCGGGTACACTGAAGCTTTCTTT
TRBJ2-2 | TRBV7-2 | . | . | CASSLGRRGSNTGELFF | TGTGCCAGCAGCTTAGGTCGGCGCGGATCGAACACCGGGGAGCTGTTTTTT
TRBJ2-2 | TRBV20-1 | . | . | CSAMKLTGELFF | TGCAGTGCTATGAAGCTTACCGGGGAGCTGTTTTTT
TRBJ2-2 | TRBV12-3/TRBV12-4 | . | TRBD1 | CASSSGQGAHTGELFF | TGTGCCAGCAGCTCCGGACAGGGGGCCCACACCGGGGAGCTGTTTTTT
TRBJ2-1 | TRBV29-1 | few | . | CSVGGPLEQFF | TGCAGCGTTGGGGGACCGCTTGAGCAGTTCTTC
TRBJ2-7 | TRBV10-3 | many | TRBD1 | CAISDWGGQGYEQYF | TGTGCCATCAGTGATTGGGGGGGACAGGGCTACGAGCAGTACTTC
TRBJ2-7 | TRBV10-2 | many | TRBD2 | CASSRGLAAYEQYF | TGCGCCAGCAGCCGAGGACTAGCAGCCTACGAGCAGTACTTC
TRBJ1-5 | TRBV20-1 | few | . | CSARSQDQPQHF | TGCAGTGCTAGATCCCAGGATCAGCCCCAGCATTTT
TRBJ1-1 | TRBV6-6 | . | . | CASSLPTGAEAFF | TGTGCCAGCAGTTTACCCACGGGCGCTGAAGCTTTCTTT
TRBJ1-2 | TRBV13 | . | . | CASSLLTTGPGYTF | TGTGCCAGCAGCTTACTTACGACAGGTCCCGGCTACACCTTC
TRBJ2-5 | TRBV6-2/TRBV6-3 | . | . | CASSPRFQETQYF | TGTGCCAGCAGCCCCCGGTTCCAAGAGACCCAGTACTTC
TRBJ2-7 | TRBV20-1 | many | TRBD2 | CSARGLAGGEQYF | TGCAGTGCTAGAGGGCTAGCGGGAGGCGAGCAGTACTTC
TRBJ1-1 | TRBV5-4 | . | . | CASSLFRSSNTEAFF | TGTGCCAGCAGCTTGTTCCGCAGCTCTAACACTGAAGCTTTCTTT
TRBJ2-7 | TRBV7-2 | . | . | CASSLAPGGTYEQYF | TGTGCCAGCAGCTTAGCACCAGGGGGGACTTACGAGCAGTACTTC
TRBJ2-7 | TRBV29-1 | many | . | CSGGRSSYEQYF | TGCAGCGGGGGACGGAGCTCCTACGAGCAGTACTTC
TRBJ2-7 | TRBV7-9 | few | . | CASSLDLQSYEQYF | TGTGCCAGCAGCTTAGATCTACAATCCTACGAGCAGTACTTC
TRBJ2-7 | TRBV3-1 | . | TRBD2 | CASSKVTGTSGRREQYF | TGTGCCAGCTCCAAAGTTACCGGGACTAGCGGGAGACGCGAGCAGTACTTC